Below, 27 T cell receptor beta chains from the same sample are listed, as sequenced in a study of T cell responses to AZD1222 COVID-19 vaccine. Produced via immunoSEQ multiplex PCR; TCRdb's table is partial and in-frame only. The sample comprises 140,000 to 150,000 clones, approximately 78% of which are singletons, and about 4% rests with the top ten. The sequencing here drew on peripheral blood, taken on day 0 of MenACWY control vaccination. Receptors originate from an adult in good health.

This sequence joins TRBV19 and TRBJ1-1, with a tentative D call TRBD1 (6 bases). V was cut by 4 bases and J by 1 base, with 13 bases left in between. CDR1 and CDR2 from the germline V gene are LNHDA and SQIVND (reference sequence). The length of the CDR3 is 15 residues. The CDR3 DNA reads TGTGCCAGTAGTACAATCAGGGGTCCGAACACTGAAGCTTTCTTT. This encodes CASSTIRGPNTEAFF. The whole variable domain, remainder taken from reference TRBV19 and TRBJ1-1, is DGGITQSPKYLFRKEGQNVTLSCEQNLNHDAMYWYRQDPGQGLRLIYYSQIVNDFQKGDIAEGYSVSREKKESFPLTVTSAQKNPTAFYLCASSTIRGPNTEAFFGQGTRLTVV.

The chain uses TRBV6-5 and TRBJ1-2; TRBD1 matches at 7 bases. With 5 bases clipped from V and 1 base from J, the junction kept 7 bases outside the gene matches. The CDR3 is made up of 15 amino acids. Germline V CDR1 and CDR2: MNHEY, SVGAGI. This CDR3 is CASSRDSLNNYGYTF. The CDR3 DNA follows: TGTGCCAGCAGTCGGGACAGTCTTAATAACTATGGCTACACCTTC.

This rearrangement joins TRBV29-1 to TRBJ1-2; 8 bases are a match to TRBD1. Trimming removed 1 base from V and 3 bases from J; junction bases left unmatched: 4. Germline CDR1 SQVTM, CDR2 ANQGSEA. The CDR3 extends over 14 amino acids. The CDR3 here is CSVEGTGLYYGYTF. For the CDR3, the DNA is TGCAGCGTTGAAGGGACAGGGTTGTACTATGGCTACACCTTC. Supplemented by reference TRBV29-1 and TRBJ1-2, the full variable domain reads SAVISQKPSRDICQRGTSLTIQCQVDSQVTMMFWYRQQPGQSLTLIATANQGSEATYESGFVIDKFPISRPNLTFSTLTVSNMSPEDSSIYLCSVEGTGLYYGYTFGSGTRLTVV.

The chain links TRBV27 to TRBJ1-3; no firm D call. Germline CDR1 and CDR2: MNHEY and SMNVEV (reference sequence). The CDR3 consists of 16 residues. Trimming removed 4 bases at V and 10 bases at J, with 23 bases between. The CDR3 sequence: CASSSTRTGPPGTIYF. The CDR3 DNA reads as TGTGCCAGCAGTTCCACCAGAACCGGGCCCCCGGGAACCATATATTTT.

The gene calls are TRBV6-5 and TRBJ1-5; D call uncertain. Germline V lookup: CDR1 MNHEY, CDR2 SVGAGI. CDR3 length: 14 residues. With 6 bases removed from V and 6 bases from J, the gap between germline ends came to 15 bases. This CDR3 is CASSPESQSQPQHF. CDR3 sequence (DNA): TGTGCCAGCAGCCCCGAGAGTCAGAGTCAGCCCCAGCATTTT.

The rearrangement uses TRBV28 and TRBJ2-7, with D tentatively TRBD2 (6 bases). CDR3 size: 13 residues. From germline, CDR1 is MDHEN and CDR2 SYDVKM. The V end lost 3 bases, the J end lost 1 base, and 7 bases lay between the germline ends. The CDR3: CASSLAGSYEQYV. The CDR3 DNA follows: TGTGCCAGCAGTTTGGCGGGATCCTACGAGCAGTACGTC.

The chain uses TRBV7-9 and TRBJ1-2; 11 nucleotides align to TRBD1. The CDR3 runs to 15 residues. With V trimmed by 4 bases and J by 5 bases, 6 bases remained unmatched. Germline values: CDR1 SEHNR, CDR2 FQNEAQ (reference sequence). The CDR3 is CASSSEGTGGYGYTF. CDR3 DNA: TGTGCCAGCAGCTCGGAGGGGACAGGGGGTTATGGCTACACCTTC.

The DNA for the CDR3 is TGTGCCAGAAGCTGTTACGCCGGGACCGTGAATTCACCCCTCCACTTT. Residues: CARSCYAGTVNSPLHF. The J gene is TRBJ1-6, the V gene TRBV5-3; D is perhaps TRBD1 (5 bases). TRBV5-3 is filed as an ORF, its function uncertain. The CDR3 totals 16 residues. The V end was cut by 3 bases, the J end by 7 bases, with 17 bases between.

The chain joins TRBV7-3 to TRBJ2-2; 8 nucleotides match TRBD1. The CDR3 sequence is 16 residues long. The germline gives CDR1 SGHTA, CDR2 FQGTGA. V dropped 1 base and J dropped 1; count of bases not matched to a gene: 2. The CDR3 DNA reads TGTGCCAGCAGCTTAAAGGGACAGGTGAACACCGGGGAGCTGTTTTTT. Amino acid sequence: CASSLKGQVNTGELFF.

The chain carries TRBV15 and TRBJ2-1, with D perhaps TRBD1 (6 bases). There are 16 residues in the CDR3. Trimming shortened V by 1 base and J by 2 bases, and 12 bases separated the two germline ends. Germline values: CDR1 LNHNV, CDR2 YYDKDF (reference sequence). CDR3 coding DNA: TGTGCCACCAGCAGAGCCGGTACAGGGCCCTACAATGAGCAGTTCTTC. It codes for CATSRAGTGPYNEQFF.

This clone turned up a few times. This chain connects TRBV3-1 (or the pseudogene TRBV3-2) to TRBJ1-5; D gene ambiguous. The CDR3 loop spans 16 amino acids. The germline V gene has CDR1 LGHDT and CDR2 YNNKEL (reference sequence). V was trimmed by 0 bases and J by 2 bases, leaving 11 bases between them. Here the CDR3 DNA reads TGTGCCAGCAGCCAAGATAGGAATCCCGGCAATCAGCCCCAGCATTTT. Translating gives CASSQDRNPGNQPQHF.

The chain is built from TRBV29-1 and TRBJ1-5, with a possible D match to TRBD1 (6 bases). The CDR3 is made up of 15 amino acids. V was trimmed by 3 bases and J by 0 bases, leaving 12 bases between them. Germline loops: CDR1 SQVTM, CDR2 ANQGSEA. CDR3 DNA: TGCAGCGTTGAGCAGGGGACGATTAGCAATCAGCCCCAGCATTTT. Its translation is CSVEQGTISNQPQHF.

The V gene is TRBV28, the J gene TRBJ2-5; 9 bases align to TRBD1. Unmatched junction bases numbered 2, after V lost 0 bases and J lost 3 bases. This CDR3 has 15 residues. The germline gives CDR1 MDHEN, CDR2 SYDVKM. This CDR3 is CASSLWGQGKETQYF. The CDR3 DNA sequence: TGTGCCAGCAGTTTATGGGGACAGGGTAAAGAGACCCAGTACTTC.

This clone was seen a few times. V is TRBV29-1 and J is TRBJ2-3; 9 bases agree with TRBD1. Per the germline V gene, CDR1 is SQVTM and CDR2 is ANQGSEA. The length of the CDR3 is 13 residues. V was pared by 4 bases and J by 4 bases, with 3 bases of the junction left unmatched. Here the CDR3 reads CSVGDRAPDTQYF. Written as DNA, the CDR3 is TGCAGCGTTGGGGACAGGGCACCAGATACGCAGTATTTT.

The sample holds a few counts of this clone. The chain couples TRBV7-2 to TRBJ2-1, with D hard to call. CDR1 and CDR2 from the germline V gene are SGHTA and FQGNSA. V lost 3 bases to trimming and J lost 6 bases, with 12 bases between them. The CDR3 contains 14 residues. The CDR3 sequence: CASSFGYSLNEQFF. DNA of the CDR3: TGTGCCAGCAGCTTTGGGTACTCCCTCAATGAGCAGTTCTTC.

This chain joins TRBV18 and TRBJ1-2; D possibly corresponds to TRBD1 (5 bases). This CDR3 has 16 amino acids. V dropped 1 base and J dropped 4 bases, with 16 bases sitting between them. CDR1 KGHSH and CDR2 LQKENI come from the germline V gene. Written as DNA, the CDR3 is TGTGCCAGCTCACCACTGATGGGGGACGGAGTCTATGGCTACACCTTC. Translated, it gives CASSPLMGDGVYGYTF.

The chain has TRBV3-1 (or the pseudogene TRBV3-2) and TRBJ2-2; TRBD2 matches 7 bases. Trimming cost V 4 bases and J 3 bases; bases outside gene matches: 5. CDR1 LGHDT and CDR2 YNNKEL come from the germline V gene (reference sequence). The CDR3 loop spans 15 amino acids. The CDR3, as DNA: TGTGCCAGCAGCCCCCCGGGACTACACACCGGGGAGCTGTTTTTT. Amino acid sequence: CASSPPGLHTGELFF.

The chain recombines TRBV7-7 with TRBJ1-1; 7 bases map to TRBD1. With V trimmed by 5 bases and J by 5 bases, 5 bases remained unmatched. The length of the CDR3 is 13 residues. CDR1 and CDR2 from the germline V gene are SSHAT and FNYEAQ (reference sequence). The CDR3 spells CASSQNRGTEAFF. CDR3 DNA sequence: TGTGCCAGCAGCCAGAACAGGGGTACTGAAGCTTTCTTT. Filled out from reference TRBV7-7 and TRBJ1-1, the complete variable domain reads GAGVSQSPRYKVTKRGQDVTLRCDPISSHATLYWYQQALGQGPEFLTYFNYEAQPDKSGLPSDRFSAERPEGSISTLTIQRTEQRDSAMYRCASSQNRGTEAFFGQGTRLTVV.

The rearrangement uses TRBV29-1 and TRBJ2-5, with 10 bases matching TRBD1. V dropped 7 bases and J dropped 8; count of bases not matched to a gene: 13. The V gene's germline CDR1 is SQVTM and CDR2 ANQGSEA. CDR3 length: 14 amino acids. In DNA form, the CDR3 reads TGCAGCGCCGGTGGGACAGGGGCCAGGTCCACCCAGTACTTC. Amino acids: CSAGGTGARSTQYF.

This chain joins TRBV3-1 (or the pseudogene TRBV3-2) and TRBJ1-4; perhaps TRBD1 as D (5 bases). With 1 base removed from V and 4 bases from J, the gap between germline ends came to 16 bases. The CDR3 extends over 17 amino acids. The germline CDR1 and CDR2 sequences are LGHDT and YNNKEL (reference sequence). CDR3 residues: CASSQATEGFFNEKLFF. The CDR3 nucleotides are TGTGCCAGCAGCCAAGCGACGGAGGGGTTCTTTAATGAAAAACTGTTTTTT.

V gene TRBV5-1 combines with J gene TRBJ1-1; D is perhaps TRBD1 (5 bases). Germline V gives CDR1 SGHRS, CDR2 YFSETQ. V was trimmed by 4 bases and J by 7 bases, leaving 11 bases between them. There are 12 residues in the CDR3. The CDR3 here is CASSDGHVEAFF. In DNA, the CDR3 is TGCGCCAGCAGCGATGGACATGTTGAAGCTTTCTTT.

The genes are TRBV3-1 (or the pseudogene TRBV3-2) and TRBJ2-2; D remains unclear. The CDR3 is made up of 14 amino acids. V was clipped by 3 bases and J by 4 bases, with 9 bases between them. Looked up from germline, CDR1 is LGHDT and CDR2 is YNNKEL (reference sequence). The CDR3 bases are TGTGCCAGCAGCCATTTGGGATCCACCGGGGAGCTGTTTTTT. This codes for CASSHLGSTGELFF.

The CDR3 nucleotides read TGTGCCAGCAGCCTGGGACAGGGGGCGGGCGGGGAGCTGTTTTTT. This encodes CASSLGQGAGGELFF. The chain uses TRBV7-8 and TRBJ2-2, with TRBD1 identical over 12 bases. Germline lookup yields CDR1 SGHVS and CDR2 FQNEAQ. CDR3 length: 15 amino acids. The J segment lost 7 bases and the V segment lost 5 bases, leaving 5 bases of the junction unmatched.

The chain is built from TRBV3-1 (or the pseudogene TRBV3-2) and TRBJ1-2; TRBD1 agrees at 7 bases. V lost 1 base, J lost 6 bases, and 8 bases stayed unmatched. The germline V gene encodes CDR1 LGHDT and CDR2 YNNKEL (reference sequence). This CDR3 has 15 amino acids. CDR3 sequence (DNA): TGTGCCAGCAGCCAAGCACAGGGGCCGTCGGATGGCTACACCTTC. It translates to CASSQAQGPSDGYTF.

The V gene is TRBV4-1, the J gene TRBJ1-2, with D perhaps TRBD1 (6 bases). V was cut by 4 bases and J by 6 bases, with 18 bases left in between. CDR1 is MGHRA, CDR2 YSYEKL, per germline. The length of the CDR3 is 15 residues. CDR3 loop: CASSPREQGGNGYTF. The CDR3 DNA reads as TGCGCCAGCAGCCCACGGGAACAGGGTGGGAATGGCTACACCTTC.

The chain links TRBV18 to TRBJ2-3, with TRBD2 matching 12 bases. The CDR3 extends over 15 amino acids. CDR1 is KGHSH, CDR2 LQKENI, per germline. The J segment lost 4 bases and the V segment lost 6 bases, leaving 5 bases of the junction unmatched. The CDR3 nucleotides read TGTGCCAGCTCTCCTAGCGGGGGGGCCTCAGATACGCAGTATTTT. Its translation is CASSPSGGASDTQYF. The full variable domain, its missing parts supplied by reference TRBV18 and TRBJ2-3, is NAGVMQNPRHLVRRRGQEARLRCSPMKGHSHVYWYRQLPEEGLKFMVYLQKENIIDESGMPKERFSAEFPKEGPSILRIQQVVRGDSAAYFCASSPSGGASDTQYFGPGTRLTVL.

This clone was observed once. This chain joins TRBV5-6 and TRBJ1-2, with 10 bases lining up with TRBD1. Trimming cost V 5 bases and J 5 bases; bases outside gene matches: 0. Germline CDR1 reads SGHDT; CDR2 reads YYEEEE. This CDR3 spans 12 amino acids. CDR3 in DNA: TGTGCCAGCAGGGGACAGGGGTATGGCTACACCTTC. It codes for CASRGQGYGYTF.